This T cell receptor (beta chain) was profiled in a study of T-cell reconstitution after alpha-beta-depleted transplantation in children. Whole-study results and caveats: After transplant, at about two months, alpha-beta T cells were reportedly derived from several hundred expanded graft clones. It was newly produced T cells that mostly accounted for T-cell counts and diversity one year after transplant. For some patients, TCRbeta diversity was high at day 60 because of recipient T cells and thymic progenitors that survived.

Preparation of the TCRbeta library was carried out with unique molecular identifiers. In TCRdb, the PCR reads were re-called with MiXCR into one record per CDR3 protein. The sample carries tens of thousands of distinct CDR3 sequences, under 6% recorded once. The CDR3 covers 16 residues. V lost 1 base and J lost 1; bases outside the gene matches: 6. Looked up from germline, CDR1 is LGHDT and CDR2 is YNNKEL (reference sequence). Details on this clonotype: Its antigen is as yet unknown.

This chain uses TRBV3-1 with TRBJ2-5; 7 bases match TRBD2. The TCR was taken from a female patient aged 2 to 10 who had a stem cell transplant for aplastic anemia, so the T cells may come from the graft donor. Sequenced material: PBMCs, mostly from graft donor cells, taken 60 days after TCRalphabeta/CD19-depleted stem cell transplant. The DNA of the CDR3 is TGTGCCAGCAGCCAAGTTGCGGGGGTTTTCCAAGAGACCCAGTACTTC. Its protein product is CASSQVAGVFQETQYF.